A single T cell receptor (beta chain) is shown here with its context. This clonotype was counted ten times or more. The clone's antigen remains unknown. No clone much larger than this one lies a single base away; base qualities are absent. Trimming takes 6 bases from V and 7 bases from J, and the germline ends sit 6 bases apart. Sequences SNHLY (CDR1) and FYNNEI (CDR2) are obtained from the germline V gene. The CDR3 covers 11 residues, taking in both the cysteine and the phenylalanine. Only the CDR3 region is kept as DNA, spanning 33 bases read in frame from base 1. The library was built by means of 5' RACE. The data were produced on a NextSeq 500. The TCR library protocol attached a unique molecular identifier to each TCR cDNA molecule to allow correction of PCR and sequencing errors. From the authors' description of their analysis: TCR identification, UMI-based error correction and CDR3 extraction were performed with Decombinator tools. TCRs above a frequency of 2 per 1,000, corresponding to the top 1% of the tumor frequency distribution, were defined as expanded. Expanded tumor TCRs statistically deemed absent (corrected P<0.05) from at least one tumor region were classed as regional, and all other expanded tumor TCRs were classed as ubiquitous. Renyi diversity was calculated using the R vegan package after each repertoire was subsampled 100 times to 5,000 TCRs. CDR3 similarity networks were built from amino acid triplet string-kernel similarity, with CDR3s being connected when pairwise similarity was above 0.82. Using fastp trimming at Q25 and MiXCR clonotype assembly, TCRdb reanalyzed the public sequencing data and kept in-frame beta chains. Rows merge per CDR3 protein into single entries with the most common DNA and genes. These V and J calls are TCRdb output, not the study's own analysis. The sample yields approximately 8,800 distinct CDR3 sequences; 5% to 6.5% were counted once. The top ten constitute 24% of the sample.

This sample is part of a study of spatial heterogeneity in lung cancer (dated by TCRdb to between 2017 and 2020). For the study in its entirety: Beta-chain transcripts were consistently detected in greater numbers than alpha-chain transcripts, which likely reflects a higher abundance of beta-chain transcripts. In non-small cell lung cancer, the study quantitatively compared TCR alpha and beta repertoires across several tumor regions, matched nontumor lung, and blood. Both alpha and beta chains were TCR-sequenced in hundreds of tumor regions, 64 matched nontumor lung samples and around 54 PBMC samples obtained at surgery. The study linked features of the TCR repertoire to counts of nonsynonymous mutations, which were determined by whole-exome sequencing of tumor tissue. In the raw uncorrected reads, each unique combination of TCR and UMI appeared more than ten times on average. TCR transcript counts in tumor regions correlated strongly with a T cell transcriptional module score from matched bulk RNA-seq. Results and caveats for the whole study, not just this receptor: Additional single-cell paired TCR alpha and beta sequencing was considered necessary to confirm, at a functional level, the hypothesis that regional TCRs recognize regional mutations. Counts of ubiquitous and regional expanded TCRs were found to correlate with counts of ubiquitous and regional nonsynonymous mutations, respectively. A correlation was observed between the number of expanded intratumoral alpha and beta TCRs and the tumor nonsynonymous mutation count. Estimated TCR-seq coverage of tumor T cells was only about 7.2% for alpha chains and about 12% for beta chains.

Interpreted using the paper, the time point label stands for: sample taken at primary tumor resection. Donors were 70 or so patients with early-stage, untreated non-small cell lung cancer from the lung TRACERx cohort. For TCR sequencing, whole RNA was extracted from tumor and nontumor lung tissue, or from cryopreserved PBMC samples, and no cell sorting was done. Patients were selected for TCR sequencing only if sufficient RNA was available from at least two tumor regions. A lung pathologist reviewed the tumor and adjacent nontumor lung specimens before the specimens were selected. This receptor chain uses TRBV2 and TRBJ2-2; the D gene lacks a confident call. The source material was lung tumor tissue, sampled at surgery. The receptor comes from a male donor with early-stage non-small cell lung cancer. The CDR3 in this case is CASRGYGELFF. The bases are TGTGCCAGCAGGGGATACGGGGAGCTGTTTTTT.